The 20 T cell receptor beta chains listed next were all sequenced from one sample in a study of shared clonotypes between healthy human individuals. Some clones are missing from TCRdb's copy, which holds only in-frame ones; the method was immunoSEQ multiplex PCR. The table shows 2.3 million or so clones, with 90% to 95% occurring only once. Sequenced material: naive CD4+ T cells from PBMCs. Specified subset: CD45RA+ positively selected. The receptors here all came from a man aged 18-30 years in good health. Some clones in this sample may be carry-over from other donors' samples.

This chain uses TRBV6-1 with TRBJ1-1; D not resolved. Germline V CDR1 and CDR2: MNHNS, SASEGT. The ends were cut back, 1 base at V and 7 bases at J, with 10 bases in the middle. This CDR3 contains 13 residues. The CDR3 nucleotides read TGTGCCAGCAGTGAAGTGGTGCGGATTGAAGCTTTCTTT. This translates into CASSEVVRIEAFF.

The chain links TRBV7-9 to TRBJ2-7; D not certain. The CDR3 runs 12 residues. Per germline, CDR1 SEHNR and CDR2 FQNEAQ (reference sequence). The ends were cut back, 4 bases at V and 7 bases at J, with 11 bases in the middle. CDR3 DNA: TGTGCCAGCAGCTCAACCCTTCCTGAGCAGTACTTC. As protein: CASSSTLPEQYF.

The CDR3, as DNA: TGCGCCAGCAGCTCGGGACTAGCGGGAGGGTATTCGGGTGAGCAGTTCTTC. Amino acids: CASSSGLAGGYSGEQFF. This chain links TRBV5-1 with TRBJ2-1, with TRBD2 matching over 16 bases. The CDR3 runs to 17 residues. The germline V gene has CDR1 SGHRS and CDR2 YFSETQ. The V gene end was trimmed by 3 bases and the J gene end by 9 bases; junction bases not matched to a gene: 9.

The chain carries TRBV9 and TRBJ2-5; TRBD1 is a possible D gene (8 bases). Germline CDR1 and CDR2: SGDLS and YYNGEE. The CDR3 consists of 15 residues. V was cut by 4 bases and J by 4 bases, with 17 bases left in between. The CDR3 sequence is CASSQRHRGGETQYF. The CDR3 DNA sequence: TGTGCCAGCAGCCAACGTCACAGGGGGGGAGAGACCCAGTACTTC.

This clone was seen only a few times. The chain joins TRBV20-1 to TRBJ1-5; D is uncertain. This CDR3 is built from 10 residues. Germline CDR1 reads DFQATT; CDR2 reads SNEGSKA (reference sequence). V was pared by 7 bases and J by 3 bases, with 4 bases between. The CDR3 is CSVSNQPQHF. The CDR3 DNA sequence: TGCAGTGTTTCCAATCAGCCCCAGCATTTT.

This clone was recorded a few times. The sample has other DNA sequences that encode this CDR3 too. Here the CDR3 reads CATRRTGDQPQHF. In nucleotides, the CDR3 is TGTGCCACACGGCGGACAGGGGATCAGCCCCAGCATTTT. The chain uses TRBV6-5 and TRBJ1-5; 9 bases map to TRBD1. The CDR3 has 13 amino acids. V lost 10 bases, J lost 5 bases, and 6 bases stayed unmatched. Germline-derived CDR1 and CDR2 are MNHEY and SVGAGI.

The V and J genes are TRBV28 and TRBJ2-1; D is ambiguous. Trimming removed 7 bases from V and 6 bases from J, with 13 bases in between. Germline V CDR1 and CDR2: MDHEN, SYDVKM. This CDR3 comprises 13 residues. Here the CDR3 reads CASTSSISNEQFF. The CDR3 nucleotides read TGTGCCAGCACCAGCAGTATCAGCAATGAGCAGTTCTTC.

This sequence joins TRBV14 and TRBJ2-1; 12 bases match TRBD1. This CDR3 is 16 amino acids long. The V segment lost 5 bases and the J segment 9 bases; nucleotides outside the gene matches: 11. Germline-derived CDR1 and CDR2 are SGHDN and FVKESK. This CDR3 is CASSKGQGAIEGEQFF. The CDR3 bases are TGTGCCAGCAGCAAGGGACAGGGGGCTATAGAGGGTGAGCAGTTCTTC.

This chain joins TRBV4-1 and TRBJ1-3, with 7 bases that match TRBD1. J lost 2 bases, V lost 4 bases, and 8 bases had no gene match. The germline V gene encodes CDR1 MGHRA and CDR2 YSYEKL. This CDR3 comprises 16 residues. The CDR3 coding sequence is TGCGCCAGCAGCCCACAGGGGCGGCCCACTGGAAACACCATATATTTT. Translating it yields CASSPQGRPTGNTIYF.

The chain employs TRBV28 and TRBJ2-5, with D possibly TRBD1 on 5 matching bases. The CDR3 is 16 residues long. The V gene lost 5 bases and the J gene lost 1 base, with 17 bases spanning the gap. Germline lookup yields CDR1 MDHEN and CDR2 SYDVKM. The CDR3 reads CASSLSPGSPQETQYF. The CDR3 DNA follows: TGTGCCAGCAGTCTATCCCCAGGGTCCCCCCAAGAGACCCAGTACTTC.

The chain uses TRBV5-4 and TRBJ2-7; D might be TRBD1 or TRBD2, each matching 7 bases. There are 14 residues in the CDR3. Between the trimmed V and J ends, which lost 2 bases and 5 bases, there was a span of 14 bases. From germline, CDR1 is SGHNT and CDR2 YYREEE (reference sequence). CDR3 protein: CASSFRGGSNEQYF. DNA of the CDR3: TGTGCCAGCAGCTTCAGGGGGGGAAGCAACGAGCAGTACTTC.

The rearrangement links TRBV7-8 to TRBJ1-5; 7 bases are a match to TRBD1. J lost 1 base, V lost 3 bases, and 3 bases had no gene match. Germline V gene sequence: CDR1 SGHVS, CDR2 FQNEAQ. The CDR3 totals 15 residues. CDR3 protein: CASSFRQGSNQPQHF. The CDR3 region has the DNA TGTGCCAGCAGCTTCCGACAGGGCAGCAATCAGCCCCAGCATTTT.

This clone was detected only once. J is TRBJ1-5 and V is TRBV6-4; 9 bases are a match to TRBD1. V dropped 0 bases and J dropped 6; count of bases not matched to a gene: 12. The CDR3 is made up of 18 amino acids. The germline V gene encodes CDR1 MRHNA and CDR2 SNTAGT. CDR3 bases: TGTGCCAGCAGTGACTCCCGAGGACTAGACAGGGGGAGTCAGCCCCAGCATTTT. Encoded protein: CASSDSRGLDRGSQPQHF.

The rearrangement links TRBV19 to TRBJ1-2; the match to TRBD1 covers 7 bases. The CDR3 runs to 17 residues. Germline V lookup: CDR1 LNHDA, CDR2 SQIVND (reference sequence). V gave up 1 base and J gave up 2 bases; unmatched junction bases: 10. In DNA, the CDR3 is TGTGCCAGTAGTATAGTCAGGGGGACCATAATCAACTATGGCTACACCTTC. This translates into CASSIVRGTIINYGYTF.

This chain links TRBV5-1 with TRBJ1-1; weak D call: TRBD1 (5 bases). Germline V CDR1 and CDR2: SGHRS, YFSETQ. The length of the CDR3 is 12 residues. V was cut by 0 bases and J by 11 bases, with 11 bases left in between. DNA of the CDR3: TGCGCCAGCAGCTTGGGAGGGGAATGGGCTTTCTTT. This translates into CASSLGGEWAFF.

The chain has TRBV11-2 and TRBJ2-1, with D hard to call. The CDR3 is made up of 14 amino acids. Trimming left V 5 bases short and J 6 bases short, with 14 bases between. In germline, CDR1 is SGHAT, CDR2 FQNNGV. CDR3 DNA: TGTGCCAGCAGCCCCAGTAGTTTTGTCAATGAGCAGTTCTTC. Its translation: CASSPSSFVNEQFF.

The chain combines TRBV18 with TRBJ2-7, with 7 bases matching TRBD2. Germline V gene sequence: CDR1 KGHSH, CDR2 LQKENI. The CDR3 totals 13 residues. The V and J ends lost 6 bases and 5 bases, in that order; junction bases with no gene match: 7. CDR3 sequence (DNA): TGTGCCAGCTCCCCCGGGACTACAAACGAGCAGTACTTC. Its translation: CASSPGTTNEQYF.

This chain links TRBV19 with TRBJ1-1; 7 bases match TRBD1. Germline CDR1 is LNHDA and CDR2 is SQIVND (reference sequence). Germline trimming cut 7 bases from V and 3 bases from J; bases unmatched to any gene: 11. The CDR3 sequence is 15 residues long. Here the CDR3 DNA reads TGTGCCAGTAAGGAGCAGGGGGGAGCGGACACTGAAGCTTTCTTT. Its translation is CASKEQGGADTEAFF.

J is TRBJ2-3 and V is TRBV7-2, with 12 positions matching TRBD2. This CDR3 spans 19 amino acids. Germline lookup yields CDR1 SGHTA and CDR2 FQGNSA. The V gene end was trimmed by 1 base and the J gene end by 3 bases; junction bases not matched to a gene: 11. CDR3 residues: CASSLERLAGGGKTDTQYF. CDR3 in DNA: TGTGCCAGCAGCTTAGAAAGGCTAGCGGGAGGGGGAAAGACAGATACGCAGTATTTT.

J is TRBJ2-5 and V is TRBV5-4; D is uncertain. The germline CDR1 and CDR2 sequences are SGHNT and YYREEE (reference sequence). The CDR3 is 15 amino acids. Trimming removed 2 bases from V and 5 bases from J, with 16 bases in between. CDR3 bases: TGTGCCAGCAGCTTAGGCTTGGGCCGTGGGGAGACCCAGTACTTC. It is translated as CASSLGLGRGETQYF. The full variable domain, completed using reference TRBV5-4 and TRBJ2-5, is ETGVTQSPTHLIKTRGQQVTLRCSSQSGHNTVSWYQQALGQGPQFIFQYYREEENGRGNFPPRFSGLQFPNYSSELNVNALELDDSALYLCASSLGLGRGETQYFGPGTRLLVL.